Below, 9 T cell receptor beta chains from the same sample are listed, as sequenced in a study of blood T cells in healthy people across ages. Next came a second PCR, run for about 7 to 11 cycles, which used a sample-barcoded 5' primer along with a J-beta primer mix. TCRdb recomputed calls from the 5' RACE reads with MiXCR, one row per CDR3 protein. The top ten hold 2% to 2.5% of the sample, which has about 1.8 million distinct CDR3 sequences, 49% seen once. The material sequenced was blood. All receptors come from a woman aged 40 to 49 in good health.

This clonotype appeared many times. J is TRBJ2-7 and V is TRBV20-1, with unresolved D. CDR1 is DFQATT, CDR2 SNEGSKA, per germline (reference sequence). The CDR3 extends over 12 amino acids. The V end was cut by 6 bases, the J end by 2 bases, with 11 bases between. The CDR3 region is CSAKMGPYEQYF. The CDR3 DNA reads TGCAGTGCAAAAATGGGCCCCTACGAGCAGTACTTC.

This chain uses TRBV4-1 with TRBJ1-4, with 9 bases fitting TRBD1. The germline gives CDR1 MGHRA, CDR2 YSYEKL. This CDR3 is built from 15 residues. The trim removed 3 bases at V and 6 bases at J, leaving 5 bases unmatched. The CDR3 DNA reads as TGCGCCAGCAGCCAGGGAGACAGGGGGGATGAAAAACTGTTTTTT. Its protein product is CASSQGDRGDEKLFF.

This clonotype turned up a few times. This chain connects TRBV20-1 to TRBJ2-3, with TRBD1 matching 7 bases. The CDR3 loop spans 15 amino acids. In germline, CDR1 is DFQATT, CDR2 SNEGSKA (reference sequence). The V and J ends lost 0 bases and 2 bases, in that order; junction bases with no gene match: 5. DNA for the CDR3: TGCAGTGCTAGAGAACCGGGACAGTACACAGATACGCAGTATTTT. Protein sequence: CSAREPGQYTDTQYF.

The chain links TRBV7-2 to TRBJ2-4; 9 bases agree with TRBD1. V lost 5 bases to trimming and J lost 13 bases; unmatched junction nucleotides: 18. CDR3 size: 16 residues. CDR1 SGHTA and CDR2 FQGNSA come from the germline V gene. CDR3 sequence reads: CASSRPGQGNLGEQYF. The CDR3 region has the DNA TGTGCCAGCAGCCGCCCGGGACAGGGAAATTTAGGTGAGCAGTACTTC. The full variable domain, its missing parts supplied by reference TRBV7-2 and TRBJ2-4, is GAGVSQSPSNKVTEKGKDVELRCDPISGHTALYWYRQSLGQGLEFLIYFQGNSAPDKSGLPSDRFSAERTGGSVSTLTIQRTQQEDSAVYLCASSRPGQGNLGEQYFGAGTRLSVL.

Worth noting for this clonotype: A much larger clone is a single base away; this may be a read error. This chain joins TRBV7-9 and TRBJ1-2; 9 positions match TRBD1. Germline values: CDR1 SEHNR, CDR2 FQNEAQ (reference sequence). V trimming: 6 bases; J trimming: 5 bases; junction bases outside the gene matches: 7. The CDR3 is 14 residues long. The chain's CDR3 is CASSSGTGKYGYTF. In DNA form, the CDR3 reads TGTGCCAGCAGTTCCGGGACAGGGAAGTATGGCTACACCTTC.

V is TRBV15 and J is TRBJ2-4; TRBD1 agrees at 7 bases. The J call may be faulty, since TRBJ2-5 better matches the DNA end. Germline V gives CDR1 LNHNV, CDR2 YYDKDF (reference sequence). This CDR3 comprises 15 residues. Here the CDR3 reads CATKLVGGAFETQYF. CDR3 coding DNA: TGTGCCACCAAGCTGGTAGGGGGCGCATTCGAGACCCAGTACTTC.

The chain employs TRBV2 and TRBJ2-7; 7 nucleotides match TRBD2. The CDR3 runs to 15 residues. CDR1 is SNHLY, CDR2 FYNNEI, per germline. With 3 bases clipped from V and 2 bases from J, the junction kept 7 bases outside the gene matches. DNA for the CDR3: TGTGCCAGCAGTGACGGGCTAGCGGTCACCTACGAGCAGTACTTC. Its translation: CASSDGLAVTYEQYF. Looking up the rest from reference TRBV2 and TRBJ2-7 gives the full variable domain: EPEVTQTPSHQVTQMGQEVILRCVPISNHLYFYWYRQILGQKVEFLVSFYNNEISEKSEIFDDQFSVERPDGSNFTLKIRSTKLEDSAMYFCASSDGLAVTYEQYFGPGTRLTVT.

V gene TRBV24-1 combines with J gene TRBJ2-4; D is perhaps TRBD1 (5 bases). The J call may not be correct, given that the DNA end is closer to TRBJ2-7. Germline V gene data show CDR1 as KGHDR and CDR2 as SFDVKD. CDR3 length equals 12 residues. CDR3 residues: CATSAGLYEQYF. Written as DNA, the CDR3 is TGTGCCACCAGTGCAGGGCTTTACGAGCAGTACTTC.

This clonotype showed up just a few times. V is TRBV5-6 and J is TRBJ1-5, with D maybe TRBD1 (5 bases). CDR1 SGHDT and CDR2 YYEEEE come from the germline V gene. This CDR3 region has 15 residues. V lost 0 bases to trimming and J lost 5 bases, with 12 bases between them. The DNA for the CDR3 is TGTGCCAGCAGCTTGGCCGGGGGGAGGGATCAGCCCCAGCATTTT. The encoded protein is CASSLAGGRDQPQHF.